This passage covers 18 T cell receptor beta chains from one sample sequenced in a study of identifying expanded T cells in peripheral blood. Sequencing used immunoSEQ multiplex PCR; TCRdb keeps in-frame clones, though not all of them. Altogether some 81,000 clones are present, 84% being singletons, with the ten largest covering under 20%. Sequences were obtained from blood. The receptors here all came from a person aged 18 to 75 in good health.

This clone has a handful of counts. The DNA of the CDR3 is TGTGCCAGCGGTCGAGGTGGAGGACTAGCGGGAGAAGGGAATACGCAGTATTTT. It translates to CASGRGGGLAGEGNTQYF. The genes are TRBV11-2 and TRBJ2-3; 13 positions match TRBD2. Germline assignment: CDR1 SGHAT and CDR2 FQNNGV. This CDR3 spans 18 amino acids. J gave up 7 bases and V 8 bases, and 18 bases lay outside the gene matches.

The CDR3 spells CASREQGWFAEAFF. For the CDR3, the DNA is TGTGCCAGCAGGGAACAGGGTTGGTTCGCTGAAGCTTTCTTT. V is TRBV2 and J is TRBJ1-1, with TRBD1 as a possible D gene (6 bases). The germline gives CDR1 SNHLY, CDR2 FYNNEI. V lost 6 bases and J lost 6, with 17 bases in between. This CDR3 is built from 14 residues.

The chain couples TRBV7-2 to TRBJ1-1; D unclear. Trimming pared 3 bases from V and 5 bases from J, leaving 7 bases between. Looked up from germline, CDR1 is SGHTA and CDR2 is FQGNSA. The CDR3 is 12 residues long. CDR3 in DNA: TGTGCCAGCAGCTTTTTAGGGACTGAAGCTTTCTTT. This sequence encodes CASSFLGTEAFF.

V usage is TRBV7-9 and J usage is TRBJ2-7, with D possibly matching TRBD2 (6 bases). The CDR3 contains 15 residues. CDR1 is SEHNR and CDR2 is FQNEAQ in the germline V gene (reference sequence). Deletions cut 3 bases from V and 5 bases from J, with 17 bases between. CDR3 in amino acids: CASSLEYSWGDEQYF. DNA of the CDR3: TGTGCCAGCAGCTTGGAGTATTCCTGGGGGGACGAGCAGTACTTC.

The chain employs TRBV18 and TRBJ1-4; D remains ambiguous. V dropped 6 bases and J dropped 3 bases, with 14 bases sitting between them. Germline V gene lookup returns CDR1 KGHSH and CDR2 LQKENI. The CDR3 is made up of 15 amino acids. DNA for the CDR3: TGTGCCAGCTCCGCCGCCACGTTGTCTAATGAAAAACTGTTTTTT. Its protein is CASSAATLSNEKLFF. Filled out from reference TRBV18 and TRBJ1-4, the complete variable domain reads NAGVMQNPRHLVRRRGQEARLRCSPMKGHSHVYWYRQLPEEGLKFMVYLQKENIIDESGMPKERFSAEFPKEGPSILRIQQVVRGDSAAYFCASSAATLSNEKLFFGSGTQLSVL.

This clone was seen a single time. The chain combines TRBV11-2 with TRBJ2-1; the match to TRBD2 covers 8 bases. The germline CDR1 and CDR2 sequences are SGHAT and FQNNGV. This CDR3 has 14 amino acids. The junction had 1 base not matched to a gene; V was cut back by 5 bases and J by 1 base. The CDR3 sequence: CASSTSGSYNEQFF. The CDR3 nucleotides read TGTGCCAGCAGCACTAGCGGTTCCTACAATGAGCAGTTCTTC.

The chain couples TRBV7-6 to TRBJ2-2; D remains unclear. Germline V gene data show CDR1 as SGHVS and CDR2 as FNYEAQ. Trimming pared 1 base from V and 5 bases from J, leaving 11 bases between. This CDR3 spans 15 amino acids. CDR3 nucleotides: TGTGCCAGCAGCTTAGGGGGTATAGGTACCGGGGAGCTGTTTTTT. Translating it yields CASSLGGIGTGELFF.

This sequence joins TRBV6-5 and TRBJ1-1, with 7 positions matching TRBD1. Looked up from germline, CDR1 is MNHEY and CDR2 is SVGAGI. V dropped 5 bases and J dropped 8; count of bases not matched to a gene: 11. CDR3 size: 14 residues. The CDR3: CASSNLQGTAEAFF. The CDR3, as DNA: TGTGCCAGCAGTAACCTACAGGGGACGGCGGAAGCTTTCTTT.

This clone was picked up a small number of times. CDR3 in amino acids: CASSLARGGNEQFF. CDR3 nucleotide sequence: TGTGCCAGCAGCTTAGCGAGGGGCGGAAATGAGCAGTTCTTC. The J gene is TRBJ2-1, the V gene TRBV7-8; D tentatively fits TRBD1 or TRBD2 (5 bases each). Trimming stripped 0 bases from V and 7 bases from J, with 10 bases between. Per germline, CDR1 SGHVS and CDR2 FQNEAQ. This CDR3 is 14 amino acids long.

The chain carries TRBV27 and TRBJ1-1; D is possibly TRBD1 (6 bases). V lost 4 bases and J 2 bases, leaving 20 bases between the germline ends. The V gene's germline CDR1 is MNHEY and CDR2 SMNVEV (reference sequence). This CDR3 comprises 17 residues. DNA of the CDR3: TGTGCCAGCAGTTCCTCCCGACAGGTCAGTGATAACACTGAAGCTTTCTTT. Amino acid sequence: CASSSSRQVSDNTEAFF.

The chain carries TRBV7-9 and TRBJ1-4; D might be TRBD1 (5 bases). V was pared by 1 base and J by 7 bases, with 13 bases between. CDR3 size: 15 residues. Per the germline V gene, CDR1 is SEHNR and CDR2 is FQNEAQ (reference sequence). The CDR3 bases are TGTGCCAGCAGCTTAGAGGGGCGATCCGGTGAAAAACTGTTTTTT. Translating it yields CASSLEGRSGEKLFF.

The chain recombines TRBV1 with TRBJ1-4; the DNA was not used to check the table's D call, TRBD1. TRBV1 is given as a pseudogene. The CDR3 consists of 16 residues. CDR3 sequence (DNA): TGCACCAGCAGCCAAGTTTTGACAGGGTGTGAGGAAAAACTGTTTTTT. It specifies CTSSQVLTGCEEKLFF.

The chain joins TRBV5-5 to TRBJ1-1; weak D call: TRBD1 (5 bases). From germline, CDR1 is SGHKS and CDR2 YYEKEE (reference sequence). The V and J ends lost 3 bases and 0 bases respectively, with 15 bases between them. CDR3 length: 16 amino acids. The CDR3 DNA reads as TGTGCCAGCAGCTCATACTCGGGACGCATGAACACTGAAGCTTTCTTT. Its translation is CASSSYSGRMNTEAFF.

The CDR3: CASGDRVYEQYF. As DNA, the CDR3 is TGTGCCAGCGGGGACAGGGTGTACGAGCAGTACTTC. The chain joins TRBV21-1 to TRBJ2-7; no DNA check was done on the table's D call, TRBD1. TRBV21-1 corresponds to a pseudogene. The CDR3 extends over 12 amino acids.

The chain joins TRBV19 to TRBJ2-1; TRBD2 matches at 10 bases. This CDR3 is built from 16 residues. Germline V gives CDR1 LNHDA, CDR2 SQIVND (reference sequence). The trim removed 3 bases at V and 1 base at J, leaving 3 bases unmatched. CDR3 sequence: CASSILTSGSYNEQFF. The DNA for the CDR3 is TGTGCCAGTAGTATCCTGACTAGCGGGTCCTACAATGAGCAGTTCTTC. The whole variable domain, filled in from reference TRBV19 and TRBJ2-1, reads DGGITQSPKYLFRKEGQNVTLSCEQNLNHDAMYWYRQDPGQGLRLIYYSQIVNDFQKGDIAEGYSVSREKKESFPLTVTSAQKNPTAFYLCASSILTSGSYNEQFFGPGTRLTVL.

V usage is TRBV18 and J usage is TRBJ2-5; D may be TRBD1 (6 bases). There are 13 residues in the CDR3. The germline CDR1 and CDR2 sequences are KGHSH and LQKENI. V was cut by 8 bases and J by 2 bases, with 12 bases left in between. The CDR3 protein is CASHTGRQETQYF. In DNA, the CDR3 is TGTGCCAGCCATACAGGGCGACAAGAGACCCAGTACTTC.

The V call is TRBV5-5, the J call TRBJ2-1; 8 nucleotides align to TRBD1. The CDR3 totals 16 residues. Germline V CDR1 and CDR2: SGHKS, YYEKEE (reference sequence). Trimming at V came to 1 base and at J to 4 bases, leaving 7 bases not matched to a gene. CDR3 residues: CASSLLPGGTYNEQFF. CDR3 sequence (DNA): TGTGCCAGCAGCTTGCTCCCAGGGGGCACGTACAATGAGCAGTTCTTC.

This clone was observed a single time. This chain uses TRBV15 with TRBJ2-2; the D is unclear. Between the trimmed V and J ends, which lost 2 bases and 2 bases, there was a span of 12 bases. There are 16 residues in the CDR3. The V gene's germline CDR1 is LNHNV and CDR2 YYDKDF (reference sequence). The DNA of the CDR3 is TGTGCCACCAGCAGACTCAGTTGGGAAAACACCGGGGAGCTGTTTTTT. Translation gives CATSRLSWENTGELFF.